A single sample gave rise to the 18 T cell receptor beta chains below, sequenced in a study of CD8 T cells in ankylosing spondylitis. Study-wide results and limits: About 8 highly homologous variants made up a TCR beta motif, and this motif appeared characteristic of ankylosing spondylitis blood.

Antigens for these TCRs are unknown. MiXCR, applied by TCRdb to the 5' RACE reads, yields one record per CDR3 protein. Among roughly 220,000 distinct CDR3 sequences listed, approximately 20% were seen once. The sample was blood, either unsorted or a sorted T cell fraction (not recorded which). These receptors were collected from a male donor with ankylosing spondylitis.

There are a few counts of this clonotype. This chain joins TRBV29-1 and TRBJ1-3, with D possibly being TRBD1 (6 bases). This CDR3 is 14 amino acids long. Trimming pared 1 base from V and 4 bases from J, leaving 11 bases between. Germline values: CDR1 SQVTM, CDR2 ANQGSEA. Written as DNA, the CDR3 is TGCAGCGTTGAAGTGAGTGGGGGCGGAAACACCATATATTTT. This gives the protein CSVEVSGGGNTIYF.

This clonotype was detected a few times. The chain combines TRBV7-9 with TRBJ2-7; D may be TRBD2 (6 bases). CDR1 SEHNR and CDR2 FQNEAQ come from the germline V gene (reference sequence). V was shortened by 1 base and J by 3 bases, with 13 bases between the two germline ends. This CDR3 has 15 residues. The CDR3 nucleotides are TGTGCCAGCAGCTTAGACGGAGGGTCGAGCTACGAGCAGTACTTC. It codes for CASSLDGGSSYEQYF.

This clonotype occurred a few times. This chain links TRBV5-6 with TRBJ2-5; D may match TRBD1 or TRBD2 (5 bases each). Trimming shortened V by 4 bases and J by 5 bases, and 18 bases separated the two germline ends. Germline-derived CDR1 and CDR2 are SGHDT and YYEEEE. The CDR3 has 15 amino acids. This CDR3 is CASSVGTLRSETQYF. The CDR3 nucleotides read TGTGCCAGCAGCGTGGGGACCCTGAGGAGCGAGACCCAGTACTTC.

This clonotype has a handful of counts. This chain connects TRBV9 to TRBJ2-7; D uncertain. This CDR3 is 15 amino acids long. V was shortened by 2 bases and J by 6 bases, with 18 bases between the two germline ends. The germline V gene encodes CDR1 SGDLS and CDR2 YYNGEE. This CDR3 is CASSVGGDYAPEQYF. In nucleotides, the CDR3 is TGTGCCAGCAGCGTCGGCGGAGATTACGCCCCCGAGCAGTACTTC.

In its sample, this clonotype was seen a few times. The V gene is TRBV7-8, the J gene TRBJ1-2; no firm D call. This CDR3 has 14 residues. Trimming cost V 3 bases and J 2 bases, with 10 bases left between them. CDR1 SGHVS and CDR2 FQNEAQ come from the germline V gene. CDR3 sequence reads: CASSLQTTNYGYTF. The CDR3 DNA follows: TGTGCCAGCAGCTTGCAAACAACAAACTATGGCTACACCTTC.

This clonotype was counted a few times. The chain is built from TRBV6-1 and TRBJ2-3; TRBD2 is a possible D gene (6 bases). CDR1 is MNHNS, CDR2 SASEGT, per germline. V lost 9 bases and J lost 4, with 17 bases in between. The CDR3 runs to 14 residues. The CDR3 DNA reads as TGTGCCAGTACCAGGGCTCCGGGGGCAGATACGCAGTATTTT. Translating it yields CASTRAPGADTQYF.

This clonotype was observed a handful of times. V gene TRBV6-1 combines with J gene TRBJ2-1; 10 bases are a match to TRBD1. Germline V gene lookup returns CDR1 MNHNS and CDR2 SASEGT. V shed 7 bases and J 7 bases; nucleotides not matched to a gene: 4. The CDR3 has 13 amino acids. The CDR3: CASTADRGNEQFF. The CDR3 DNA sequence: TGTGCCAGCACCGCGGACAGGGGGAATGAGCAGTTCTTC.

The CDR3 DNA reads TGTGCCAGCAGCTTAGCGTATGCAGGGATGAATTCACCCCTCCACTTT. Translated: CASSLAYAGMNSPLHF. The chain carries TRBV7-6 and TRBJ1-6, with D possibly being TRBD1 (5 bases). The CDR3 sequence is 16 residues long. V dropped 0 bases and J dropped 7 bases, with 13 bases sitting between them. Germline values: CDR1 SGHVS, CDR2 FNYEAQ.

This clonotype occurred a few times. The chain's CDR3 is CASSLVQGMETDTQYF. The CDR3, as DNA: TGTGCCAGCAGCTTAGTACAGGGGATGGAGACAGATACGCAGTATTTT. The chain recombines TRBV7-8 with TRBJ2-3; the match to TRBD1 covers 7 bases. The germline CDR1 and CDR2 sequences are SGHVS and FQNEAQ. The J segment lost 3 bases and the V segment lost 1 base, leaving 7 bases of the junction unmatched. The CDR3 is 16 amino acids. Supplemented by reference TRBV7-8 and TRBJ2-3, the full variable domain reads GAGVSQSPRYKVAKRGQDVALRCDPISGHVSLFWYQQALGQGPEFLTYFQNEAQLDKSGLPSDRFFAERPEGSVSTLKIQRTQQEDSAVYLCASSLVQGMETDTQYFGPGTRLTVL.

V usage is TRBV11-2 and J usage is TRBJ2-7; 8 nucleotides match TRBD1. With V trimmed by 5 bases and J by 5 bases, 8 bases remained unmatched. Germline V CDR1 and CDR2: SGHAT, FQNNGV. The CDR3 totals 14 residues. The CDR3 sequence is CASSQTGVEHEQYF. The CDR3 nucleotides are TGTGCCAGCAGCCAGACAGGGGTTGAGCACGAGCAGTACTTC.

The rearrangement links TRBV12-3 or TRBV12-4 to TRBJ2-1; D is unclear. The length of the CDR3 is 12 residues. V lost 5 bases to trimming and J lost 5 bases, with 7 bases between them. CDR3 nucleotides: TGTGCCAGCAGTGACCGGAACAATGAGCAGTTCTTC. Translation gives CASSDRNNEQFF.

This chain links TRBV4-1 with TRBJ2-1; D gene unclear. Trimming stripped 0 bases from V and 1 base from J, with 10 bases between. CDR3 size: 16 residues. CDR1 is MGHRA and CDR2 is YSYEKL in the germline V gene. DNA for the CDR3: TGCGCCAGCAGCCAAGATATGATGGCTTCCTACAATGAGCAGTTCTTC. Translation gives CASSQDMMASYNEQFF.

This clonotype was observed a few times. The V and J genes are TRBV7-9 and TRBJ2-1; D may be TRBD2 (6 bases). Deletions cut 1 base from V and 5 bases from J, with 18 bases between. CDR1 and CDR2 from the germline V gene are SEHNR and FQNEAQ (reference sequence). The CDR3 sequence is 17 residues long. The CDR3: CASSLVSLAPQDNEQFF. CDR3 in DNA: TGTGCCAGCAGCTTAGTTAGTCTAGCGCCCCAGGACAATGAGCAGTTCTTC.

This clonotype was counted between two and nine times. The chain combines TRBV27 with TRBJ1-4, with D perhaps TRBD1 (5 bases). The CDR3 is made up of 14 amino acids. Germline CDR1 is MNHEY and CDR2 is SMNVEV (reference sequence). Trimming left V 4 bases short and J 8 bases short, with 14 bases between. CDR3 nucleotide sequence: TGTGCCAGCAGTTCAGGGAACGAAAAGGAAAAACTGTTTTTT. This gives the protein CASSSGNEKEKLFF. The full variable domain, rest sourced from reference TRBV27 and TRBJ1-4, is EAQVTQNPRYLITVTGKKLTVTCSQNMNHEYMSWYRQDPGLGLRQIYYSMNVEVTDKGDVPEGYKVSRKEKRNFPLILESPSPNQTSLYFCASSSGNEKEKLFFGSGTQLSVL.

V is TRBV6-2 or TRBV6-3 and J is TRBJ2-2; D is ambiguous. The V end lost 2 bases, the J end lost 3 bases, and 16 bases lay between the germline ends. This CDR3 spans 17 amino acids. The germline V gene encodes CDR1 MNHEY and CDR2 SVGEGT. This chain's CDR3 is CASSYEPQFGDTGELFF. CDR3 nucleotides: TGTGCCAGCAGTTACGAGCCTCAATTTGGGGACACCGGGGAGCTGTTTTTT.

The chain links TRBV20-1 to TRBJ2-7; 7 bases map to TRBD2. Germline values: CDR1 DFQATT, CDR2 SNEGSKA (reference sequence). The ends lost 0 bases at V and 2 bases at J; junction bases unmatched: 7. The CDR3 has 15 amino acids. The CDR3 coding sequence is TGCAGTGCTAGAGATCTCGCTAGCGGTGCCTACGAGCAGTACTTC. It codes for CSARDLASGAYEQYF.

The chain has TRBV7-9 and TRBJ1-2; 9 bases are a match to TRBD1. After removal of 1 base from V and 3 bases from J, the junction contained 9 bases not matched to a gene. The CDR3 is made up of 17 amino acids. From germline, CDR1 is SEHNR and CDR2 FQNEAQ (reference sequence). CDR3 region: CASSLVGQGILDYGYTF. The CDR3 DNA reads TGTGCCAGCAGCTTAGTCGGACAGGGGATCTTGGACTATGGCTACACCTTC.

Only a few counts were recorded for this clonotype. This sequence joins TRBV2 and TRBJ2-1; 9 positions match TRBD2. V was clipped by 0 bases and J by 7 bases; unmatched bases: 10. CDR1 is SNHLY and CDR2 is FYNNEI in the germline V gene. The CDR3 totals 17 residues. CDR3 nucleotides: TGTGCCAGCAGTGAAGCCGGCGGCGGGGGGGCTTCGAATGAGCAGTTCTTC. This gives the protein CASSEAGGGGASNEQFF.